Listed here is a single TCR beta chain. Its cognate antigen is unknown. CDR3 length: 13 residues. In germline, CDR1 is ENHRY, CDR2 SYGVKD. Trimming shortened V by 2 bases and J by 4 bases, and 8 bases separated the two germline ends. The data are from a study of T cells after yellow fever vaccination. A 5'RACE template-switching step, the method used to make TCR cDNA, added a universal primer site and UMIs. TCRdb reanalysed the 5' RACE reads using MiXCR and keeps one entry per CDR3 protein. Of hundreds of thousands of distinct CDR3 sequences detected, 8.7% appear once; the ten largest clones hold roughly 18%. Study-level findings and limits: CD4 and CD8 compartments shared a small share of clonotypes, likely from convergent recombination.

This material consisted of PBMCs, taken on the day of the first yellow fever vaccination. The clonotype comes from a man aged 18-30 years who received the YFV17D yellow fever vaccine. This chain uses TRBV10-3 with TRBJ1-2; D is undetermined. The CDR3 spells CAISETKLYGYTF. CDR3 nucleotide sequence: TGTGCCATCAGTGAGACGAAGCTCTATGGCTACACCTTC.